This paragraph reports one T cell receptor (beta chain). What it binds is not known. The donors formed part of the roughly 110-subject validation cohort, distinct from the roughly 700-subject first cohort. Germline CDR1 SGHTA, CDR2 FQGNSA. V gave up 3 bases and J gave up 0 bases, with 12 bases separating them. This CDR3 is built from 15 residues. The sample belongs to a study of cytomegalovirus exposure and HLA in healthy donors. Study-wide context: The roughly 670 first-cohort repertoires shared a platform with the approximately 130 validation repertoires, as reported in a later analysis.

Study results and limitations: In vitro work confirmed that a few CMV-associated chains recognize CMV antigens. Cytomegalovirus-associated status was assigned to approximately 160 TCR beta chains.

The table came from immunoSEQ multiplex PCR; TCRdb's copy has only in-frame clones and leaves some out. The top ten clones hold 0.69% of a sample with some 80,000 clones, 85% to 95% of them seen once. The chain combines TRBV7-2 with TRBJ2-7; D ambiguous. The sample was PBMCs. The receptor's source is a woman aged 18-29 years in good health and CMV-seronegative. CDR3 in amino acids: CASSFASAGSYEQYF. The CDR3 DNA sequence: TGTGCCAGCAGCTTTGCATCCGCCGGCTCCTACGAGCAGTACTTC.